These 18 T cell receptor beta chains were sequenced from one sample in a study of cytomegalovirus exposure and HLA in healthy donors. TCRdb's copy holds only in-frame clones and misses some; the assay was immunoSEQ multiplex PCR. The sample includes 130,000 to 150,000 clones, approximately 88% of them seen just once. The specimen was PBMCs. These receptors all stem from a man between 18 and 35 years old in good health and CMV-seropositive.

The J gene is TRBJ2-7, the V gene TRBV15; 7 nucleotides match TRBD2. The trim removed 3 bases at V and 2 bases at J, leaving 7 bases unmatched. The CDR3 has 15 amino acids. Germline CDR1 is LNHNV and CDR2 is YYDKDF (reference sequence). The CDR3 region has the DNA TGTGCCACCAGCAGGGGGGGGTCAGGACCCTACGAGCAGTACTTC. The encoded protein is CATSRGGSGPYEQYF.

The rearrangement uses TRBV5-1 and TRBJ2-7; TRBD1 aligns across 7 bases. CDR1 is SGHRS and CDR2 is YFSETQ in the germline V gene. The CDR3 length is 14 residues. J lost 2 bases, V lost 4 bases, and 6 bases had no gene match. CDR3 residues: CASSLGTAPYEQYF. The CDR3 bases are TGCGCCAGCAGCCTTGGGACAGCACCCTACGAGCAGTACTTC.

V usage is TRBV20-1 and J usage is TRBJ1-1; D uncertain. Per germline, CDR1 DFQATT and CDR2 SNEGSKA (reference sequence). The CDR3 covers 11 residues. Trimming cost V 5 bases and J 2 bases, with 6 bases left between them. The CDR3, as DNA: TGCAGTGCTTCTTCCAACACTGAAGCTTTCTTT. Amino acid sequence: CSASSNTEAFF.

This clone was seen once. The V call is TRBV4-1, the J call TRBJ2-1; D call uncertain. Germline lookup yields CDR1 MGHRA and CDR2 YSYEKL. The CDR3 consists of 13 residues. V lost 2 bases, J lost 7 bases, and 9 bases lay in between. In DNA, the CDR3 is TGCGCCAGCAGCCAACTTTACATGAATGAGCAGTTCTTC. Its protein product is CASSQLYMNEQFF.

The chain joins TRBV5-6 to TRBJ2-7; TRBD1 agrees at 7 bases. There are 15 residues in the CDR3. Germline assignment: CDR1 SGHDT and CDR2 YYEEEE. V lost 0 bases to trimming and J lost 3 bases; unmatched junction nucleotides: 6. CDR3 sequence (DNA): TGTGCCAGCAGCTTGGTAGGGGGCGAACTCTACGAGCAGTACTTC. This translates into CASSLVGGELYEQYF.

The chain recombines TRBV7-9 with TRBJ2-1; the match to TRBD1 covers 10 bases. CDR1 is SEHNR, CDR2 FQNEAQ, per germline (reference sequence). Trimming removed 5 bases from V and 5 bases from J; junction bases left unmatched: 9. The CDR3 is 16 amino acids. In DNA, the CDR3 is TGTGCCAGCAGCCCACCCGGGACAGGGGTTAACAATGAGCAGTTCTTC. It translates to CASSPPGTGVNNEQFF.

CDR3 bases: TGTGCCAGCGCAGCGAGTGCTTACTTATACGAGCAGTACTTC. This gives the protein CASAASAYLYEQYF. The V and J genes are TRBV27 and TRBJ2-7; no clear D. The V gene's germline CDR1 is MNHEY and CDR2 SMNVEV (reference sequence). The CDR3 length is 14 residues. With 8 bases removed from V and 4 bases from J, the gap between germline ends came to 18 bases.

The chain couples TRBV5-6 to TRBJ1-1; D is undetermined. This CDR3 is built from 15 residues. V lost 3 bases, J lost 0 bases, and 12 bases lay in between. Germline-derived CDR1 and CDR2 are SGHDT and YYEEEE. The CDR3 region has the DNA TGTGCCAGCAGCTCACCTGGGGAGGTGAACACTGAAGCTTTCTTT. It specifies CASSSPGEVNTEAFF.

V usage is TRBV18 and J usage is TRBJ1-1; 7 bases align to TRBD1. CDR3 length equals 16 residues. CDR1 is KGHSH and CDR2 is LQKENI in the germline V gene. V lost 6 bases and J lost 1; bases outside the gene matches: 11. The CDR3 DNA reads TGTGCCAGCTCTCTACAGGGGCCCGGGGGGAACACTGAAGCTTTCTTT. As protein: CASSLQGPGGNTEAFF. Full variable domain (outside the CDR3, taken from reference TRBV18 and TRBJ1-1): NAGVMQNPRHLVRRRGQEARLRCSPMKGHSHVYWYRQLPEEGLKFMVYLQKENIIDESGMPKERFSAEFPKEGPSILRIQQVVRGDSAAYFCASSLQGPGGNTEAFFGQGTRLTVV.

The CDR3 bases are TGTGCCAGCAGCCATCTCTACGAGCAGTACTTC. Protein: CASSHLYEQYF. This chain links TRBV14 with TRBJ2-7; D not resolved. Germline assignment: CDR1 SGHDN and CDR2 FVKESK. The CDR3 covers 11 residues. V lost 3 bases, J lost 3 bases, and 3 bases lay in between.

The gene calls are TRBV28 and TRBJ2-1, with D possibly being TRBD1 (6 bases). Germline CDR1 reads MDHEN; CDR2 reads SYDVKM. Trimming left V 5 bases short and J 3 bases short, with 11 bases between. CDR3 length equals 14 residues. Here the CDR3 reads CASSPADSYNEQFF. CDR3 sequence (DNA): TGTGCCAGCAGTCCCGCGGACAGCTACAATGAGCAGTTCTTC.

The V gene is TRBV6-4, the J gene TRBJ2-2, with D perhaps matching TRBD1 (6 bases). CDR1 MRHNA and CDR2 SNTAGT come from the germline V gene. V was pared by 8 bases and J by 6 bases, with 22 bases between. CDR3 length: 16 amino acids. The CDR3 coding sequence is TGTGCCAGCTATTCCCCAAGGGGGTGGGTTCCCGGGGAGCTGTTTTTT. It yields the protein CASYSPRGWVPGELFF.

The chain combines TRBV4-2 with TRBJ2-7; D gene unclear. Germline V lookup: CDR1 LGHNA, CDR2 YNFKEQ. This CDR3 comprises 16 residues. Trimming left V 0 bases short and J 4 bases short, with 16 bases between. The CDR3, as DNA: TGTGCCAGCAGCCAAGATGGGCTGACCGTTGAATACGAGCAGTACTTC. Its protein product is CASSQDGLTVEYEQYF.

The rearrangement joins TRBV7-8 to TRBJ1-2; D unclear. Looked up from germline, CDR1 is SGHVS and CDR2 is FQNEAQ. This CDR3 has 15 amino acids. V was shortened by 1 base and J by 1 base, with 10 bases between the two germline ends. The CDR3 sequence is CASSLGRVNNYGYTF. Written as DNA, the CDR3 is TGTGCCAGCAGCTTAGGGCGGGTAAATAACTATGGCTACACCTTC.

The CDR3 region is CASSLRQGRTQYF. The CDR3 region has the DNA TGCGCCAGCAGCCTCCGACAGGGGAGGACCCAGTACTTC. The rearrangement links TRBV5-1 to TRBJ2-5; 8 bases map to TRBD1. Germline lookup yields CDR1 SGHRS and CDR2 YFSETQ. The trim removed 4 bases at V and 7 bases at J, leaving 6 bases unmatched. The CDR3 is made up of 13 amino acids. The full variable domain, its missing parts supplied by reference TRBV5-1 and TRBJ2-5, is KAGVTQTPRYLIKTRGQQVTLSCSPISGHRSVSWYQQTPGQGLQFLFEYFSETQRNKGNFPGRFSGRQFSNSRSEMNVSTLELGDSALYLCASSLRQGRTQYFGPGTRLLVL.

The chain couples TRBV5-1 to TRBJ2-7; 9 bases are shared with TRBD1. J gave up 6 bases and V 4 bases, and 11 bases lay outside the gene matches. Germline V gene data show CDR1 as SGHRS and CDR2 as YFSETQ. The CDR3 extends over 15 amino acids. The CDR3 DNA reads as TGCGCCAGCAGCCCATTACAGGGGGCCTCCCTCGAGCAGTACTTC. This sequence encodes CASSPLQGASLEQYF.

J is TRBJ2-7 and V is TRBV4-1, with 10 bases identical to TRBD2. The CDR3 runs to 16 residues. Germline assignment: CDR1 MGHRA and CDR2 YSYEKL. V lost 0 bases and J lost 4; bases outside the gene matches: 6. The CDR3, as DNA: TGCGCCAGCAGCCAAGATCTCGGGACTAGCGATTACGAGCAGTACTTC. Translating it yields CASSQDLGTSDYEQYF.

This sequence joins TRBV5-8 and TRBJ1-1; 9 bases map to TRBD1. Losses at the gene ends were 0 bases for V and 5 bases for J; bases not matched to a gene: 5. CDR1 SGHTS and CDR2 YDEGEE come from the germline V gene. This CDR3 spans 15 amino acids. DNA for the CDR3: TGTGCCAGCAGCTTGGGACAGGGGGGAGGGACTGAAGCTTTCTTT. As protein: CASSLGQGGGTEAFF.